The clone carrying this T cell receptor beta chain was observed once. The antigen remains unidentified. This sample is drawn from a study of cytomegalovirus exposure and HLA in healthy donors. CDR1 LNHDA and CDR2 SQIVND come from the germline V gene (reference sequence). The CDR3 extends over 16 amino acids. The V gene end was trimmed by 5 bases and the J gene end by 5 bases; junction bases not matched to a gene: 12. Separation from the 666-subject first cohort characterized the roughly 120-subject validation cohort, to which the donors belonged. Study-wide results and limits: The finding came from a later analysis; first-cohort TCR clusters tended to co-occur in the 95 to 150 validation repertoires. Overall, 164 TCR beta chains were annotated as cytomegalovirus-associated. Among TCR sequences, most were rare, though some public TCRs appeared in many donors.

The protocol was immunoSEQ multiplex PCR, while the TCRdb copy is restricted to in-frame clones and leaves out a portion. The data show 90,000 to 150,000 clones, approximately 87% seen once. Sequencing used PBMCs. This clonotype was obtained from a woman between 18 and 29 years old in good health and CMV-seropositive. This rearrangement joins TRBV19 to TRBJ2-5, with 9 bases lining up with TRBD1. The CDR3, as DNA: TGTGCCAGTAGTCCCGGGACAGGGCCCCTGCGGGAGACCCAGTACTTC. Amino acid sequence: CASSPGTGPLRETQYF.